The 9 T cell receptor beta chains presented below share a single source sample, sequenced in a study of CD8 T cells in ankylosing spondylitis. These receptors lack a known antigen. TCRdb processed the 5' RACE reads anew with MiXCR; each CDR3 protein has one entry. The sample includes 800,000 to 900,000 distinct CDR3 sequences, 10% to 15% of them seen just once. Regarding the study as a whole: Seemingly characteristic of ankylosing spondylitis blood was a TCR beta motif consisting of several highly homologous variants.

The sequencing input was blood, either unsorted or a sorted T cell fraction (not recorded which). These receptors all stem from a male donor with ankylosing spondylitis.

This clonotype was picked up a small number of times. The chain joins TRBV12-3 or TRBV12-4 to TRBJ1-2; D gene ambiguous. The ends were cut back, 1 base at V and 8 bases at J, with 11 bases in the middle. The CDR3 is made up of 13 amino acids. DNA of the CDR3: TGTGCCAGCAGTTTAGTGTGGGGAGGCGGCTACACCTTC. Translation gives CASSLVWGGGYTF.

The CDR3 DNA reads as TGTGCCAGCAGCGTAGTAGCGGTGCAGGGGGAGCAGTTCTTC. Protein product: CASSVVAVQGEQFF. The chain is built from TRBV9 and TRBJ2-1; D may match TRBD1 or TRBD2 (6 bases each). Germline loops: CDR1 SGDLS, CDR2 YYNGEE. This CDR3 region has 14 residues. V gave up 0 bases and J gave up 10 bases, with 14 bases separating them.

The rearrangement uses TRBV4-1 and TRBJ2-7; D might be TRBD1 or TRBD2, each matching 6 bases. Per the germline V gene, CDR1 is MGHRA and CDR2 is YSYEKL. This CDR3 contains 14 residues. V lost 4 bases to trimming and J lost 2 bases, with 12 bases between them. DNA for the CDR3: TGCGCCAGCAGCCCGGTCGGGGGCACCTACGAGCAGTACTTC. Encoded protein: CASSPVGGTYEQYF.

This clonotype occurred many times. The chain is built from TRBV12-3 or TRBV12-4 and TRBJ1-5, with D unclear. The CDR3 has 16 residues. Trimming pared 2 bases from V and 0 bases from J, leaving 11 bases between. DNA of the CDR3: TGTGCCAGCAGTTTAATGGCGGGGTATAGCAATCAGCCCCAGCATTTT. It is translated as CASSLMAGYSNQPQHF.

CDR3 DNA: TGTGCCAGCAGGAACGGGGCAGGGGCGCGGAATCAGCCCCAGCATTTT. The encoded protein is CASRNGAGARNQPQHF. The chain links TRBV6-2 or TRBV6-3 to TRBJ1-5, with TRBD1 as a possible D gene (6 bases). Germline V CDR1 and CDR2: MNHEY, SVGEGT. V gave up 6 bases and J gave up 4 bases, with 19 bases separating them. The length of the CDR3 is 16 residues.

V gene TRBV6-2 or TRBV6-3 combines with J gene TRBJ2-3; D may be TRBD1 (6 bases). The V end lost 11 bases, the J end lost 0 bases, and 15 bases lay between the germline ends. The germline V gene encodes CDR1 MNHEY and CDR2 SVGEGT. The CDR3 consists of 14 residues. Here the CDR3 DNA reads TGTGCCGCCAAGCTCAGGGGTAGCACAGATACGCAGTATTTT. Its translation: CAAKLRGSTDTQYF.

This clonotype occurred a few times. This CDR3 reads CASRNLQPGIYEQYF. The CDR3 nucleotides are TGTGCCAGCAGAAATCTGCAGCCTGGGATTTACGAGCAGTACTTC. The chain combines TRBV27 with TRBJ2-7; no clear D. The CDR3 has 15 amino acids. The V end lost 6 bases, the J end lost 4 bases, and 19 bases lay between the germline ends. The germline CDR1 and CDR2 sequences are MNHEY and SMNVEV (reference sequence).

This clonotype was recorded a few times. The chain has TRBV20-1 and TRBJ1-4, with 8 bases matching TRBD1. Germline V lookup: CDR1 DFQATT, CDR2 SNEGSKA (reference sequence). This CDR3 spans 13 amino acids. V was clipped by 5 bases and J by 7 bases; unmatched bases: 6. CDR3 nucleotides: TGCAGTGCTCCAGACAGGGGAAGTGAAAAACTGTTTTTT. It encodes CSAPDRGSEKLFF.

This clonotype was seen repeatedly, ten times or more. The chain has TRBV29-1 and TRBJ1-4, with a weak D call TRBD1 (6 bases). Looked up from germline, CDR1 is SQVTM and CDR2 is ANQGSEA. The CDR3 sequence is 13 residues long. V lost 7 bases, J lost 7 bases, and 16 bases lay in between. DNA of the CDR3: TGCAGCGCCCTAGGGGGGATCGGTGAAAAACTGTTTTTT. Protein sequence: CSALGGIGEKLFF.